The entry below describes one T cell receptor beta chain. Antigen specificity is unknown. The data were taken from a study of cytomegalovirus exposure and HLA in healthy donors. General observations from the study: DRB1 had the most TCR associations and HLA-C the fewest, a later analysis found, with rates varying by HLA locus.

PCR involved 60 Vbeta and 13 Jbeta primers. TCRdb's table, derived via immunoSEQ multiplex PCR, lists solely in-frame clones and lacks some. Of 170,000 or so clones in the sample, 84% were seen once. V gave up 4 bases and J gave up 6 bases, with 14 bases separating them. CDR3 length equals 14 residues. The germline V gene has CDR1 LGHNA and CDR2 YNFKEQ. The chain couples TRBV4-2 to TRBJ2-3; D is possibly TRBD2 (6 bases). Sequenced material: PBMCs. This receptor was obtained from a man in his forties or fifties in good health and CMV-seropositive. For the CDR3, the DNA is TGTGCCAGCAGCCCCGCTCCTGGGGGGGATACGCAGTATTTT. The encoded protein is CASSPAPGGDTQYF.